The source of this TCR beta chain is a study of radiotherapy plus CTLA-4 blockade in lung cancer. The germline V and J ends were trimmed by 4 bases and 2 bases, with 16 bases remaining between them. CDR3 size: 17 residues. Germline CDR1 is SGDLS and CDR2 is YYNGEE. Repertoires were generated with immunoSEQ multiplex PCR, while TCRdb's copy carries only in-frame clones and drops some. The profile shows roughly 110,000 clones, 70% to 90% of them singletons. The V call is TRBV9, the J call TRBJ2-6; D gene ambiguous. Sequences were derived from peripheral blood, sampled from a patient treated with radiotherapy plus ipilimumab. The receptor was derived from a human donor with non-small cell lung cancer that progressed on radiotherapy plus ipilimumab. Some clones in this sample may be carry-over from other donors' samples. CDR3 loop: CASSPQPPITGANVLTF. The DNA of the CDR3 is TGTGCCAGCAGCCCACAACCCCCTATAACTGGGGCCAACGTCCTGACTTTC.